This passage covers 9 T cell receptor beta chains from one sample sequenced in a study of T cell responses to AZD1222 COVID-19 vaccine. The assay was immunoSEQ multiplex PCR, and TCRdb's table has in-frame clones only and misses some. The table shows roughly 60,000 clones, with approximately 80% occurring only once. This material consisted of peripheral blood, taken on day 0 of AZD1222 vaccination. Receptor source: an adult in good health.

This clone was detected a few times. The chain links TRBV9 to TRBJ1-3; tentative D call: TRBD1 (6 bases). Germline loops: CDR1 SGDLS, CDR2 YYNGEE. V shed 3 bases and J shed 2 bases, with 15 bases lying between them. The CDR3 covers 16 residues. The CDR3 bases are TGTGCCAGCAGCGGCGGTACAGGGTCGACTGGAAACACCATATATTTT. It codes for CASSGGTGSTGNTIYF.

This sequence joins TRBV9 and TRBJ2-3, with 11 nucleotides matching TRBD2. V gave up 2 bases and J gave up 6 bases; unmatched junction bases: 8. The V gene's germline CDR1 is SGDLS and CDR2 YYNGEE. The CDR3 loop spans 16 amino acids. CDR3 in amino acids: CASSVSLAGGGDTQYF. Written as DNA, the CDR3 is TGTGCCAGCAGCGTTTCTCTAGCGGGAGGAGGGGATACGCAGTATTTT.

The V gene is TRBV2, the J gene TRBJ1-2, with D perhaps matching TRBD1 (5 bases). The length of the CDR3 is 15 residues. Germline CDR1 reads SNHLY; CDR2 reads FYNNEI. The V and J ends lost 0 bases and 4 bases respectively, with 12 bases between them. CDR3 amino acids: CASSEALGTSYGYTF. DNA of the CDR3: TGTGCCAGCAGTGAAGCTCTCGGGACCTCCTATGGCTACACCTTC.

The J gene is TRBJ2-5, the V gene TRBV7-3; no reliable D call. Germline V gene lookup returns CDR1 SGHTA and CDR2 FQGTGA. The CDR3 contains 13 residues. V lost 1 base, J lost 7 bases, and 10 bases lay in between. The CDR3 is CASSLINGGTQYF. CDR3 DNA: TGTGCCAGCAGCTTAATTAACGGCGGGACCCAGTACTTC. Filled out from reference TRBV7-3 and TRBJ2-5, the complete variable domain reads GAGVSQTPSNKVTEKGKYVELRCDPISGHTALYWYRQSLGQGPEFLIYFQGTGAADDSGLPNDRFFAVRPEGSVSTLKIQRTERGDSAVYLCASSLINGGTQYFGPGTRLLVL.

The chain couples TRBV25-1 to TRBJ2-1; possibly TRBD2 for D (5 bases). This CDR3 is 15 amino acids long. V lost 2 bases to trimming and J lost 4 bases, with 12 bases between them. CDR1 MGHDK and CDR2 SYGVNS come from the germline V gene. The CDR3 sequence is CASSEPAASYNEQFF. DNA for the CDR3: TGTGCCAGCAGTGAACCAGCGGCCTCTTACAATGAGCAGTTCTTC.

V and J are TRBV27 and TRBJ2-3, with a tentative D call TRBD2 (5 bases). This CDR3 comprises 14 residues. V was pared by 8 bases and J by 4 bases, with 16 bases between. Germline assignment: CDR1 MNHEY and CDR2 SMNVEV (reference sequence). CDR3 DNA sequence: TGTGCCAGCCGCCCGGGGTTTGTCCCAGATACGCAGTATTTT. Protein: CASRPGFVPDTQYF.

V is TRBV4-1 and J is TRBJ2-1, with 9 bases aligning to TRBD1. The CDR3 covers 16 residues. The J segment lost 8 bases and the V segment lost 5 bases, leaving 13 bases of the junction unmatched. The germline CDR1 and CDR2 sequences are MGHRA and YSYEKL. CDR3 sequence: CASSTAPGQGSDEQFF. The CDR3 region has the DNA TGCGCCAGCAGCACGGCACCGGGACAGGGTAGTGATGAGCAGTTCTTC.

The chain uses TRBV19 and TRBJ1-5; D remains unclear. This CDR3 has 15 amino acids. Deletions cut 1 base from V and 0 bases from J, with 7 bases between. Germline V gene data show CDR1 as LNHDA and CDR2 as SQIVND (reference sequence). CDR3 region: CASSIGSFSNQPQHF. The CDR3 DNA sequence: TGTGCCAGTAGTATAGGTAGCTTTAGCAATCAGCCCCAGCATTTT.

In DNA, the CDR3 is TGTGCCAGCAGCCGAGGGTCGACAGGGGGGCACGAGCAGTACTTC. This translates into CASSRGSTGGHEQYF. The gene calls are TRBV5-6 and TRBJ2-7; 9 bases agree with TRBD1. The CDR3 is made up of 15 amino acids. Germline V gives CDR1 SGHDT, CDR2 YYEEEE. Germline trimming cut 4 bases from V and 5 bases from J; bases unmatched to any gene: 10.